The T cell receptor beta chain under discussion was sequenced for a study of blood T cell repertoires in COVID-19. Looking at the study overall: Acute and convalescent COVID-19 samples came from the United States, Italy and Spain.

Source study methods: Estimation of nucleated cell counts was performed using reference gene primer amplification. Produced via immunoSEQ multiplex PCR; TCRdb's table is partial and in-frame only. The V and J calls and clone size were taken over from that table, and D and trimming were inferred from the DNA. The sample records 100,000 to 150,000 clones, approximately 90% being singletons. Between the trimmed V and J ends, which lost 3 bases and 3 bases, there was a span of 15 bases. The CDR3 has 15 residues. Germline loops: CDR1 LNHDA, CDR2 SQIVND (reference sequence). This receptor was identified in a woman older than 75 with acute or convalescent COVID-19. The sample taken for sequencing was peripheral blood. The chain employs TRBV19 and TRBJ2-7; D perhaps matches TRBD2 (6 bases). CDR3 loop: CASSMGLRGGYEQYF. The CDR3 DNA is TGTGCCAGTAGTATGGGTTTGCGGGGCGGCTACGAGCAGTACTTC. The whole variable domain, filled in from reference TRBV19 and TRBJ2-7, reads DGGITQSPKYLFRKEGQNVTLSCEQNLNHDAMYWYRQDPGQGLRLIYYSQIVNDFQKGDIAEGYSVSREKKESFPLTVTSAQKNPTAFYLCASSMGLRGGYEQYFGPGTRLTVT.